This TCR beta chain appears in the sequencing data of a study of beta chain features in type 1 diabetes. The table lists this clone with a few counts. Its antigen is not identified. Donors underwent one heparinised blood draw, 100 to 150 mL on average. Sorted CD4+ subsets: naive, central memory, regulatory, stem cell-like memory (CD45RO/CCR7/CD25/CD127/CD95/CD27 panel). All of the isolated RNA was reverse transcribed, so expressed TCRB transcripts were sequenced. Produced via immunoSEQ multiplex PCR; TCRdb's table is partial and in-frame only. The top ten hold about 0.06% of the sample, which has hundreds of thousands of clones, over 25% seen once. Points from the study as a whole: Insertions at VDJ junctions were less frequent in type 1 diabetes patients. These patients also deleted more nucleotides at the same junctions.

The sequence was collected from a man in his late teens or twenties in good health. Specimen: naive CD4+ T cells from blood.

Here the CDR3 DNA reads TGTGCCTGGAGTGTACAAGCGGGAGGCAATGAGCAGTTCTTC. Residues: CAWSVQAGGNEQFF. V and J are TRBV30 and TRBJ2-1, with 9 bases fitting TRBD2. The CDR3 sequence is 14 residues long. Trimming took 0 bases from V and 6 from J; bases not matched to a gene: 3. The V gene's germline CDR1 is GTSNPN and CDR2 SVGIG (reference sequence).